This section outlines one TCR beta chain sequence together with its context. Its antigen remains unknown. CDR3 length: 13 residues. This sample was taken from a study of beta chain features in type 1 diabetes. Sequencing targeted expressed TCRB transcripts, as all isolated RNA had been reverse transcribed. Mean read depth for naive, central memory and regulatory T cell samples was about 3.6 million reads. This table comes from immunoSEQ multiplex PCR, and its TCRdb copy is limited to in-frame clones, with some not included. In the table there are 860,000 or so clones, around a sixth of which are singletons. Whole-study findings and limits: Shortening that was moderate but significant affected the TCRB CDR3s of Type 1 diabetes patients in all four CD4+ subsets.

It was one heparinised blood draw, averaging around 110 mL, that each donor gave. Markers CD45RO/CCR7/CD25/CD127/CD95/CD27 served to sort CD4+ naive, central memory, regulatory and stem cell-like memory cells. The clonotype comes from a woman younger than 30 in good health. Input material: naive CD4+ T cells from blood. The J gene is TRBJ1-5, the V gene TRBV21-1. TRBV21-1 represents a pseudogene. CDR3 sequence (DNA): TGTGCCAGCAAGGACCGTAGCAATCAGCCCCAGCATTTT. Protein product: CASKDRSNQPQHF.